The clone carrying this T cell receptor (beta chain) came up once. What it recognizes is unknown. This table comes from immunoSEQ multiplex PCR, and its TCRdb copy is limited to in-frame clones, with some not included. The sample holds about 13,000 clones; roughly 75% are singletons and the top ten take roughly a quarter. Relapse after autologous stem cell transplantation occurred in every patient, and brentuximab vedotin exposure varied. This sample is part of a study of PD-1 blockade in classical Hodgkin lymphoma. Study background: Patients were administered nivolumab (3 mg/kg intravenously) every 2 weeks. Points from the study as a whole: The causes of the repertoire differences, possibly disease activity or prior therapy, remain undefined. Patients starting nivolumab under 1 year after ASCT were excluded.

The CDR3 runs 16 residues. V was cut by 7 bases and J by 1 base, with 20 bases left in between. Germline CDR1 SGHRS, CDR2 YFSETQ. Source: peripheral blood mononuclear cells (PBMCs), taken at baseline. The receptor's source is a human donor with classical Hodgkin lymphoma. The chain has TRBV5-1 and TRBJ2-5; D is possibly TRBD2 (6 bases). CDR3 protein: CASDLVRGSGQETQYF. In nucleotides, the CDR3 is TGCGCCAGCGACCTAGTGCGGGGTTCTGGCCAAGAGACCCAGTACTTC.